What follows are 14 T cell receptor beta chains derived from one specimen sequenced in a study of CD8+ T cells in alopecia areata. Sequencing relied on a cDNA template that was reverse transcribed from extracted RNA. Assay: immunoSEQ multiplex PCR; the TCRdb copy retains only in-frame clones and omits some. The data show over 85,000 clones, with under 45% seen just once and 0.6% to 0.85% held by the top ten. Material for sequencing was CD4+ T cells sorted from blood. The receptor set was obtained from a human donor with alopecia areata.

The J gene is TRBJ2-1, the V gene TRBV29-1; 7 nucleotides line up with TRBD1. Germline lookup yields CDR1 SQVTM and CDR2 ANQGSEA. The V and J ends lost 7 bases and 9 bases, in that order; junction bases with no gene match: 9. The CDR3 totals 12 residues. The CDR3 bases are TGCAGCGCCCTAGGGAGACAGGGTGAGCAGTTCTTC. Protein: CSALGRQGEQFF.

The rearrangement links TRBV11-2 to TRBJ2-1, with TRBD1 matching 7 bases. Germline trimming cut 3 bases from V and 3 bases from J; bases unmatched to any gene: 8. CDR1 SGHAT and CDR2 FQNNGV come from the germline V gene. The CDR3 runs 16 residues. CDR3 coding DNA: TGTGCCAGCAGCTTCCTCTTAGGGACAGACTACAATGAGCAGTTCTTC. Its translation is CASSFLLGTDYNEQFF.

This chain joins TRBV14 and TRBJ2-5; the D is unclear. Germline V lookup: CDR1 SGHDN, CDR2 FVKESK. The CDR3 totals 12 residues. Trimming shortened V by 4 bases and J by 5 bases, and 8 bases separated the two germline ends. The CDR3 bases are TGTGCCAGCAGCCCGCTAGGGGAGACCCAGTACTTC. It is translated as CASSPLGETQYF. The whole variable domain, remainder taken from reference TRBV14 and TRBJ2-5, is EAGVTQFPSHSVIEKGQTVTLRCDPISGHDNLYWYRRVMGKEIKFLLHFVKESKQDESGMPNNRFLAERTGGTYSTLKVQPAELEDSGVYFCASSPLGETQYFGPGTRLLVL.

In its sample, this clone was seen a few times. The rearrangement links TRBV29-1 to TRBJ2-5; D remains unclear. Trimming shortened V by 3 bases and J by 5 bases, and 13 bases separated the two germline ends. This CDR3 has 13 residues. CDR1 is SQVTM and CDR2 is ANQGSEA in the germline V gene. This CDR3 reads CSVDRVGGETQYF. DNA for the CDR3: TGCAGCGTTGACCGGGTGGGCGGCGAGACCCAGTACTTC.

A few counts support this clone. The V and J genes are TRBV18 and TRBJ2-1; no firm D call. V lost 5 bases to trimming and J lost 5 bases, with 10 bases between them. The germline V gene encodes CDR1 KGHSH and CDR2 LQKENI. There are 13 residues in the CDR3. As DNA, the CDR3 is TGTGCCAGCTCAATTAGCCCTAACAATGAGCAGTTCTTC. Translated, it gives CASSISPNNEQFF.

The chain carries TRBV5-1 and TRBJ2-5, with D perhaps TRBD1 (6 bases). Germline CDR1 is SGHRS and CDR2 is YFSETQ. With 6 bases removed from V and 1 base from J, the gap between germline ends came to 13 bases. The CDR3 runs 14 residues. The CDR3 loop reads CASTNQGGQETQYF. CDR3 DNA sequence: TGCGCCAGCACCAACCAAGGGGGCCAAGAGACCCAGTACTTC.

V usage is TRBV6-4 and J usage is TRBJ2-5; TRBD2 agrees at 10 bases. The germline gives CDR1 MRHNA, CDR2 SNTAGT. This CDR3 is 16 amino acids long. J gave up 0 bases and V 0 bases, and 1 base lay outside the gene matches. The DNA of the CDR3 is TGTGCCAGCAGTGACTCTCTAGCGGGAGACCAAGAGACCCAGTACTTC. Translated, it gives CASSDSLAGDQETQYF.

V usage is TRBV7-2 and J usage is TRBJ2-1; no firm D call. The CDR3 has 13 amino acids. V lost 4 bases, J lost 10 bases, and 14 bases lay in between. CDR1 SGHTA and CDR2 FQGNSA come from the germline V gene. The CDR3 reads CASSSQPRHEQFF. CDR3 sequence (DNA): TGTGCCAGCAGCTCGCAACCCCGCCACGAGCAGTTCTTC.

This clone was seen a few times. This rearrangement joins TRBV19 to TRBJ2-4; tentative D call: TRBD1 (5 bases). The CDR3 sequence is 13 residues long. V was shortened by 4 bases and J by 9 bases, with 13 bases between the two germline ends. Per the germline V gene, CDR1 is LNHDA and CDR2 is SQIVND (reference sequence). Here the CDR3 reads CASSSQGVGIQYF. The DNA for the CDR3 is TGTGCCAGTAGTAGCCAGGGTGTCGGCATTCAGTACTTC.

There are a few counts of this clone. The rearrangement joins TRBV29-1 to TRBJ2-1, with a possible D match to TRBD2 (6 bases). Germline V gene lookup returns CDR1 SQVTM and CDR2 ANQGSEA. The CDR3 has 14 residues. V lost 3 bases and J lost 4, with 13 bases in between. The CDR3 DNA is TGCAGCGTTGACAGTTGGCGGGAATACAATGAGCAGTTCTTC. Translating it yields CSVDSWREYNEQFF.

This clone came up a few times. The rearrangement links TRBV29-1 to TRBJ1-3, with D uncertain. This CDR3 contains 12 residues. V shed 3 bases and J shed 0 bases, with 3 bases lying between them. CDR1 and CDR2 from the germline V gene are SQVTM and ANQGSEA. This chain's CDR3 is CSVDDSGNTIYF. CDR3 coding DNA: TGCAGCGTTGATGACTCTGGAAACACCATATATTTT.

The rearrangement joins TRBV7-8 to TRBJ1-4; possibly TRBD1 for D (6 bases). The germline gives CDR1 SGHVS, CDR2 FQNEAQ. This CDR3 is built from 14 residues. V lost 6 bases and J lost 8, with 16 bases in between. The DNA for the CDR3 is TGTGCCAGCAGTTGGCGGCAGGGGAGCGAAAAACTGTTTTTT. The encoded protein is CASSWRQGSEKLFF. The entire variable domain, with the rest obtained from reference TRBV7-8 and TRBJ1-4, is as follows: GAGVSQSPRYKVAKRGQDVALRCDPISGHVSLFWYQQALGQGPEFLTYFQNEAQLDKSGLPSDRFFAERPEGSVSTLKIQRTQQEDSAVYLCASSWRQGSEKLFFGSGTQLSVL.

Here the CDR3 DNA reads TGTGCCTGGAGAGGGGAGCGCCAAGAGACCCAGTACTTC. It yields the protein CAWRGERQETQYF. This chain links TRBV30 with TRBJ2-5; possibly TRBD1 or TRBD2 for D (5 bases each). The CDR3 has 13 residues. V lost 3 bases to trimming and J lost 1 base, with 9 bases between them. CDR1 and CDR2 (germline): GTSNPN, SVGIG (reference sequence).

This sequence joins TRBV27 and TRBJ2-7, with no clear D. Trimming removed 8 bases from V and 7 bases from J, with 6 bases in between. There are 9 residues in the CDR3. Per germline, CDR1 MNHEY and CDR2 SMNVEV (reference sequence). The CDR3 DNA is TGTGCCAGCCGGCCGGAGCAGTACTTC. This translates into CASRPEQYF.